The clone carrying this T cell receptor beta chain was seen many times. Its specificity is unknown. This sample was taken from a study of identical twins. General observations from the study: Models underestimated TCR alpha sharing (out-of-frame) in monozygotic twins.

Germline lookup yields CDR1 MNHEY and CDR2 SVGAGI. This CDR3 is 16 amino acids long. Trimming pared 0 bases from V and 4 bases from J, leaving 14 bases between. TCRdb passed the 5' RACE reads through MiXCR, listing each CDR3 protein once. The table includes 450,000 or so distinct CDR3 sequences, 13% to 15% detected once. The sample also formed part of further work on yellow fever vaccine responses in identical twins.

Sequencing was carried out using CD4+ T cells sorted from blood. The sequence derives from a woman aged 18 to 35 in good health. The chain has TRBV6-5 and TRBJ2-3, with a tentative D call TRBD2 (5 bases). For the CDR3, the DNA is TGTGCCAGCAGTTACTCGATACTCGGGGTTGCAGATACGCAGTATTTT. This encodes CASSYSILGVADTQYF.